The 8 T cell receptor beta chains presented below share a single source sample, sequenced in a study of T cells in Graves' hyperthyroidism and ophthalmopathy. Amplification of TCR beta CDR3 regions was performed using RNA transcripts as template. The HTBI set primed first-round TCR CDR3 RT-PCR. One entry per CDR3 protein, called by TCRdb with MiXCR from the multiplex PCR reads. The repertoire consists of some 300,000 distinct CDR3 sequences, with roughly 19% occurring once and the leading ten covering under 45%. Specimen: blood. The origin of the receptors is a man in his fifties with Graves' ophthalmopathy.

This clonotype was counted between two and nine times. V and J are TRBV28 and TRBJ1-2; 8 bases fit TRBD1. CDR1 and CDR2 from the germline V gene are MDHEN and SYDVKM. The CDR3 totals 12 residues. After removal of 8 bases from V and 5 bases from J, the junction contained 4 bases not matched to a gene. Here the CDR3 DNA reads TGTGCCAGCGGACAGGGAGTGTATGGCTACACCTTC. This translates into CASGQGVYGYTF.

V usage is TRBV6-2 or TRBV6-3 and J usage is TRBJ2-3, with D maybe TRBD2 (6 bases). Trimming pared 7 bases from V and 4 bases from J, leaving 12 bases between. The CDR3 length is 13 residues. Per the germline V gene, CDR1 is MNHEY and CDR2 is SVGEGT. The CDR3 region is CASTRLVPDTQYF. Here the CDR3 DNA reads TGTGCCAGCACCAGACTAGTTCCAGATACGCAGTATTTT.

This clonotype has more than one count but fewer than ten. The chain joins TRBV5-5 to TRBJ2-7; 12 nucleotides match TRBD2. The V gene end was trimmed by 3 bases and the J gene end by 6 bases; junction bases not matched to a gene: 7. Germline CDR1 SGHKS, CDR2 YYEKEE (reference sequence). The CDR3 runs to 15 residues. CDR3 loop: CASSSLAGGLAEQYF. Written as DNA, the CDR3 is TGTGCCAGCAGCTCACTAGCGGGAGGACTCGCCGAGCAGTACTTC.

The chain joins TRBV7-8 to TRBJ2-5; D is unclear. Germline V gene data show CDR1 as SGHVS and CDR2 as FQNEAQ. V was trimmed by 1 base and J by 7 bases, leaving 22 bases between them. The CDR3 sequence is 17 residues long. The CDR3 loop is CASSLVGIGPAGGTQYF. As DNA, the CDR3 is TGTGCCAGCAGCTTAGTGGGGATAGGCCCCGCAGGTGGGACCCAGTACTTC. Filled out from reference TRBV7-8 and TRBJ2-5, the complete variable domain reads GAGVSQSPRYKVAKRGQDVALRCDPISGHVSLFWYQQALGQGPEFLTYFQNEAQLDKSGLPSDRFFAERPEGSVSTLKIQRTQQEDSAVYLCASSLVGIGPAGGTQYFGPGTRLLVL.

This clonotype was found a few times. The gene calls are TRBV28 and TRBJ1-2; unclear D gene. Germline-derived CDR1 and CDR2 are MDHEN and SYDVKM. Trimming removed 2 bases at V and 4 bases at J, with 11 bases between. This CDR3 has 14 amino acids. CDR3: CASSLIGSGYGYTF. The CDR3 bases are TGTGCCAGCAGTTTAATAGGGTCGGGCTATGGCTACACCTTC.

This clonotype was found a few times. A junction boundary mismatches the germline segment, possibly from a read error. The chain carries TRBV5-1 and TRBJ2-2; tentatively, D is TRBD1 (5 bases). Per germline, CDR1 SGHRS and CDR2 YFSETQ. The CDR3 is 14 residues long. In DNA form, the CDR3 reads TGCGCGAGCAGGGAATTGTCGAACACCGGGGAGCTGTTTTTT. It translates to CASRELSNTGELFF.

V is TRBV9 and J is TRBJ2-2; D unclear. There are 16 residues in the CDR3. Germline CDR1 and CDR2: SGDLS and YYNGEE. The V gene lost 1 base and the J gene lost 1 base, with 11 bases spanning the gap. DNA of the CDR3: TGTGCCAGCAGCGTAATGATAGCAAGGAACACCGGGGAGCTGTTTTTT. Residues: CASSVMIARNTGELFF.

This clonotype appeared many times. The chain employs TRBV28 and TRBJ2-7, with a weak D call TRBD1 (5 bases). Germline lookup yields CDR1 MDHEN and CDR2 SYDVKM. Deletions cut 8 bases from V and 2 bases from J, with 13 bases between. The CDR3 loop spans 13 amino acids. This CDR3 is CASRIQGTYEQYF. The DNA for the CDR3 is TGTGCCAGCCGTATCCAGGGTACCTACGAGCAGTACTTC.